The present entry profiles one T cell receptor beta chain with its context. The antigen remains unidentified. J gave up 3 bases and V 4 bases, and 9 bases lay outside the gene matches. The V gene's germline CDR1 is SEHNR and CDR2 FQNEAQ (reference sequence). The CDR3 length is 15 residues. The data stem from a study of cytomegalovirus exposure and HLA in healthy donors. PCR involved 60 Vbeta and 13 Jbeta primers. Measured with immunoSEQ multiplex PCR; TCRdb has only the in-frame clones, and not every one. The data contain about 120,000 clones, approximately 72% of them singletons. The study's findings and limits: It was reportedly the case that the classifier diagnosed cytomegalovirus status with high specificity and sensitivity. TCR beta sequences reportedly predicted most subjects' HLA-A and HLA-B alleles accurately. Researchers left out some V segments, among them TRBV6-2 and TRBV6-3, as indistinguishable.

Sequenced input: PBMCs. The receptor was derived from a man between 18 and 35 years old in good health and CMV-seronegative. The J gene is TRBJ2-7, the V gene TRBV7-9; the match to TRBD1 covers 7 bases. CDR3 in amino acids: CASSSGAGGIYEQYF. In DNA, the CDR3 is TGTGCCAGCAGCTCAGGGGCAGGGGGTATCTACGAGCAGTACTTC.